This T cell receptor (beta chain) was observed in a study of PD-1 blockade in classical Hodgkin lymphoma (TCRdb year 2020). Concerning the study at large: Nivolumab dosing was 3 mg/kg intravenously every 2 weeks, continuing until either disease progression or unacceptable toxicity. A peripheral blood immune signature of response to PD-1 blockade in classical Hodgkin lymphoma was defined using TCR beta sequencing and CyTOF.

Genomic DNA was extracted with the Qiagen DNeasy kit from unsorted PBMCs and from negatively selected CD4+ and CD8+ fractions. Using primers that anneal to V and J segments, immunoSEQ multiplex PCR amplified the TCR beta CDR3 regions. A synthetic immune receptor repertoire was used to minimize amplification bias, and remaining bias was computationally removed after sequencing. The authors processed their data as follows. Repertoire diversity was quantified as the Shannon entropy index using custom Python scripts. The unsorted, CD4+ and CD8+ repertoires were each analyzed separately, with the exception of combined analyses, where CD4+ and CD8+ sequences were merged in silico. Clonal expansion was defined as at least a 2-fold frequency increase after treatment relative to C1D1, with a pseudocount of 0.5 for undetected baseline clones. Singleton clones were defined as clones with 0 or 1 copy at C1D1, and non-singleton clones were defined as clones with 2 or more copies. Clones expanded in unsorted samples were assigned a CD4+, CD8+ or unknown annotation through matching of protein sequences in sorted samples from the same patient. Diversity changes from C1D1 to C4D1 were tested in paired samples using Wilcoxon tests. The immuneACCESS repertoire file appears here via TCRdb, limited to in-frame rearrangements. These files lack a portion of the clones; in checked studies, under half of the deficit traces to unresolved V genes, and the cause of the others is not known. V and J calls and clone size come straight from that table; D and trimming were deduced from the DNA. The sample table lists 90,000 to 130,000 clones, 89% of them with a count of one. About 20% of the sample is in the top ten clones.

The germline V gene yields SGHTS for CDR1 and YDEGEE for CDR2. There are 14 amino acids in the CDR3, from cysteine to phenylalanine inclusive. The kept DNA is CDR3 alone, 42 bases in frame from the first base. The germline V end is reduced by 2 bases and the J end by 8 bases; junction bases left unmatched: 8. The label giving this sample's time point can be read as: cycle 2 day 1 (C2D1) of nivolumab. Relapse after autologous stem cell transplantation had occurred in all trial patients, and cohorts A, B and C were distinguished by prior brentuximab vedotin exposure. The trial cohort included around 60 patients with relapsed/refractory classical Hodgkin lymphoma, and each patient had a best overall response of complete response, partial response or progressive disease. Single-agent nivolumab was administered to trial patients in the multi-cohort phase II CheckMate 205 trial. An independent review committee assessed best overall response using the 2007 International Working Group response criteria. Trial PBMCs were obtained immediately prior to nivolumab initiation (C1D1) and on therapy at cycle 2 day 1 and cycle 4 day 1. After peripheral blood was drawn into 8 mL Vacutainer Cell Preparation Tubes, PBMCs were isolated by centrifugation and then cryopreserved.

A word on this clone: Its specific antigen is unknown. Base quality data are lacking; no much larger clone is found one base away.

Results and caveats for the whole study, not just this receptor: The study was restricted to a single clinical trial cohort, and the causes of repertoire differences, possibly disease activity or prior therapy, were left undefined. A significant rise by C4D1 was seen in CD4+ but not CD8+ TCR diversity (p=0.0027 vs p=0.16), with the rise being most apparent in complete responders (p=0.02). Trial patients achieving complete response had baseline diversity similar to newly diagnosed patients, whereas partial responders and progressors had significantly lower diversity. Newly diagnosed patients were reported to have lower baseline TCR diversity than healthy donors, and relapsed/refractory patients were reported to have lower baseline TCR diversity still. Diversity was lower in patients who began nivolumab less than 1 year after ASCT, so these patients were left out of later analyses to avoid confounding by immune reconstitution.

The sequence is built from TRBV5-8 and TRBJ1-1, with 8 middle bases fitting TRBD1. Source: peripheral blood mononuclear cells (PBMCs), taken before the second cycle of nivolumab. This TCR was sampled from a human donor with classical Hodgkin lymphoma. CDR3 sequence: CASSLEGTGYEAFF. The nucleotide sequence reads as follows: TGTGCCAGCAGCTTAGAGGGGACAGGCTACGAAGCTTTCTTT.